These 13 T cell receptor beta chains were sequenced from one sample in a study of shared clonotypes between healthy human individuals. Clones were read by immunoSEQ multiplex PCR, and TCRdb kept only the in-frame ones, dropping some. The table lists about 2.2 million clones, just under 95% of them singletons. Positively selected for CCR7, the CD45RO-negative cells used as naive CD8 cells excluded terminally differentiated effector memory CD45RA+ cells. Sequencing input: naive CD8+ T cells from PBMCs. These receptors came from a man in his late teens or twenties in good health. Some clones in this sample may be carry-over from other donors' samples.

To note about this clone: This CDR3 is also generated by other DNA sequences in the sample. The chain employs TRBV29-1 and TRBJ1-1; TRBD1 agrees at 7 bases. With 6 bases clipped from V and 1 base from J, the junction kept 5 bases outside the gene matches. The CDR3 has 13 amino acids. Germline assignment: CDR1 SQVTM and CDR2 ANQGSEA. CDR3 in DNA: TGCAGCGTGGGAGACAGGGAGAACACTGAAGCTTTCTTT. Translation: CSVGDRENTEAFF.

The chain is built from TRBV28 and TRBJ2-7; 10 bases fit TRBD2. Losses at the gene ends were 6 bases for V and 5 bases for J; bases not matched to a gene: 16. This CDR3 contains 17 residues. Germline CDR1 is MDHEN and CDR2 is SYDVKM. The CDR3 loop reads CASSARTSGLKEDEQYF. In nucleotides, the CDR3 is TGTGCCAGCAGCGCTCGGACTAGCGGTCTAAAGGAGGACGAGCAGTACTTC.

The chain links TRBV2 to TRBJ2-7, with TRBD1 matching 7 bases. V was pared by 8 bases and J by 3 bases, with 4 bases of the junction left unmatched. Germline CDR1 reads SNHLY; CDR2 reads FYNNEI. The CDR3 runs to 12 residues. In DNA, the CDR3 is TGTGCCAGCGAGGACAGGTTCTACGAGCAGTACTTC. It translates to CASEDRFYEQYF.

The chain joins TRBV27 to TRBJ1-5; 9 bases are shared with TRBD1. Looked up from germline, CDR1 is MNHEY and CDR2 is SMNVEV (reference sequence). Trimming took 5 bases from V and 2 from J; bases not matched to a gene: 13. CDR3 length: 18 amino acids. This CDR3 reads CASSIPPRTGDGNQPQHF. The CDR3 DNA follows: TGTGCCAGCAGTATACCGCCCCGGACAGGGGATGGCAATCAGCCCCAGCATTTT.

V and J are TRBV28 and TRBJ2-4, with no clear D. The CDR3 loop spans 12 amino acids. Germline V lookup: CDR1 MDHEN, CDR2 SYDVKM. V was pared by 6 bases and J by 8 bases, with 11 bases between. This CDR3 is CASSALADIQYF. CDR3 in DNA: TGTGCCAGCAGCGCCCTCGCGGACATTCAGTACTTC.

This clone showed up just once. The chain recombines TRBV4-1 with TRBJ1-5; D not certain. Per the germline V gene, CDR1 is MGHRA and CDR2 is YSYEKL. Between the trimmed V and J ends, which lost 4 bases and 6 bases, there was a span of 13 bases. This CDR3 has 14 residues. The CDR3 sequence is CASSRSVLGQPQHF. CDR3 DNA sequence: TGCGCCAGCAGCCGGTCGGTCCTCGGTCAGCCCCAGCATTTT.

With respect to this clone: Other DNA sequences in this specimen translate into the identical CDR3. The chain has TRBV27 and TRBJ2-5; 7 bases line up with TRBD1. Germline trimming cut 3 bases from V and 4 bases from J; bases unmatched to any gene: 5. The CDR3 contains 14 residues. Germline CDR1 and CDR2: MNHEY and SMNVEV (reference sequence). The CDR3 spells CASSLRGRGETQYF. The CDR3 DNA is TGTGCCAGCAGTTTGAGGGGGCGCGGAGAGACCCAGTACTTC.

This chain uses TRBV27 with TRBJ2-7; TRBD2 aligns across 7 bases. Germline loops: CDR1 MNHEY, CDR2 SMNVEV (reference sequence). V lost 0 bases, J lost 4 bases, and 9 bases stayed unmatched. This CDR3 is built from 16 residues. The CDR3 DNA follows: TGTGCCAGCAGTTTATCAGGGCTAGCGGAACCATACGAGCAGTACTTC. Amino acid sequence: CASSLSGLAEPYEQYF.

The chain recombines TRBV6-5 with TRBJ1-3, with TRBD1 identical over 8 bases. This CDR3 comprises 14 residues. Germline V CDR1 and CDR2: MNHEY, SVGAGI. The trim removed 4 bases at V and 7 bases at J, leaving 6 bases unmatched. The CDR3 protein is CASSWGQEGNTIYF. DNA of the CDR3: TGTGCCAGCAGTTGGGGACAGGAAGGGAACACCATATATTTT.

The gene calls are TRBV19 and TRBJ2-1; D is ambiguous. Germline values: CDR1 LNHDA, CDR2 SQIVND (reference sequence). This CDR3 is 15 amino acids long. The V and J ends lost 1 base and 5 bases respectively, with 12 bases between them. CDR3 coding DNA: TGTGCCAGTAGTATAGTCGGCGGAATCAACAATGAGCAGTTCTTC. This encodes CASSIVGGINNEQFF.

This clone was detected only once. V usage is TRBV11-3 and J usage is TRBJ2-1; D is unclear. V was cut by 5 bases and J by 5 bases, with 16 bases left in between. Germline V gives CDR1 SGHNT, CDR2 YENEEA. The CDR3 extends over 15 amino acids. The CDR3 sequence is CASSPRSSLHNEQFF. Here the CDR3 DNA reads TGTGCCAGCAGCCCCCGAAGTAGTCTCCACAATGAGCAGTTCTTC.

The chain joins TRBV4-3 to TRBJ1-2, with 8 bases matching TRBD1. Germline-derived CDR1 and CDR2 are LGHNA and YSLEER. The V gene end was trimmed by 4 bases and the J gene end by 4 bases; junction bases not matched to a gene: 14. The CDR3 contains 17 residues. For the CDR3, the DNA is TGCGCCAGCAGCCCCCTCGGGGCAGGGGGCAAAATCTATGGCTACACCTTC. Translated, it gives CASSPLGAGGKIYGYTF.

This sequence joins TRBV27 and TRBJ2-5, with 9 bases fitting TRBD1. V gave up 6 bases and J gave up 5 bases; unmatched junction bases: 10. Germline CDR1 and CDR2: MNHEY and SMNVEV (reference sequence). The CDR3 runs 15 residues. In nucleotides, the CDR3 is TGTGCCAGCAGATTCATACAGGGGGCGGGGGAGACCCAGTACTTC. This gives the protein CASRFIQGAGETQYF.